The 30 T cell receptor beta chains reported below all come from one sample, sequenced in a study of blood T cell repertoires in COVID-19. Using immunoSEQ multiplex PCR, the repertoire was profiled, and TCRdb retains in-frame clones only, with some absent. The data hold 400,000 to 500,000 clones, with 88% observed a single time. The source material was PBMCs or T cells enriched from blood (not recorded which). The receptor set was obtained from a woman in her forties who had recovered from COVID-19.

CDR3: CATSRADRRDYEQYF. The CDR3 DNA reads TGTGCCACCAGCAGAGCGGACAGGAGGGACTACGAGCAGTACTTC. The chain couples TRBV15 to TRBJ2-7, with D perhaps matching TRBD1 (7 bases). CDR1 and CDR2 (germline): LNHNV, YYDKDF (reference sequence). V lost 1 base, J lost 3 bases, and 13 bases lay in between. This CDR3 has 15 amino acids.

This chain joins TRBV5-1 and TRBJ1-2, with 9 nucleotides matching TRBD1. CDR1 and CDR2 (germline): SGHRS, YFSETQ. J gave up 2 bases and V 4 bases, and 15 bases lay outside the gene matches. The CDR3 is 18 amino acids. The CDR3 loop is CASSDPAGTGFVNYGYTF. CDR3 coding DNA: TGCGCCAGCAGCGACCCCGCCGGGACAGGGTTCGTAAACTATGGCTACACCTTC.

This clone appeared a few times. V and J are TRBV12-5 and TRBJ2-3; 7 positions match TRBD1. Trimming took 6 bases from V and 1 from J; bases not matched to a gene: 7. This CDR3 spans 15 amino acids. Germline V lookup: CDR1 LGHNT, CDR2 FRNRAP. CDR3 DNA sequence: TGTGCTAGTGGCCCTCACAGGGGAGGCACAGATACGCAGTATTTT. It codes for CASGPHRGGTDTQYF. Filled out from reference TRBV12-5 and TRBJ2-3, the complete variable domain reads DARVTQTPRHKVTEMGQEVTMRCQPILGHNTVFWYRQTMMQGLELLAYFRNRAPLDDSGMPKDRFSAEMPDATLATLKIQPSEPRDSAVYFCASGPHRGGTDTQYFGPGTRLTVL.

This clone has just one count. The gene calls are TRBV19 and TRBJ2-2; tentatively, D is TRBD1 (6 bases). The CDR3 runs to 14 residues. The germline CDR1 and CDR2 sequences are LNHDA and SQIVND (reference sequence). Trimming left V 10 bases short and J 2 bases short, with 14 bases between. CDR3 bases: TGTGCCACTAAAACAGGGCCCAACACCGGGGAGCTGTTTTTT. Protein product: CATKTGPNTGELFF.

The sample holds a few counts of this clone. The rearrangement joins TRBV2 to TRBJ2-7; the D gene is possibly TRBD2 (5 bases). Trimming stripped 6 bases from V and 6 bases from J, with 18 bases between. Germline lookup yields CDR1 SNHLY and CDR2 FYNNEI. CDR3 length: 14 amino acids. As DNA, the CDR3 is TGTGCCAGCAGGGGCTCGGAGGCTTCGGTCGAGCAGTACTTC. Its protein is CASRGSEASVEQYF.

CDR3 amino acids: CASRPGLVTSYEQYF. In DNA form, the CDR3 reads TGTGCCAGCAGACCGGGACTAGTGACCTCCTACGAGCAGTACTTC. This chain connects TRBV6-6 to TRBJ2-7, with 8 bases matching TRBD2. V lost 6 bases, J lost 0 bases, and 7 bases stayed unmatched. The CDR3 runs 15 residues. Germline CDR1 MNHNY, CDR2 SVGAGI (reference sequence).

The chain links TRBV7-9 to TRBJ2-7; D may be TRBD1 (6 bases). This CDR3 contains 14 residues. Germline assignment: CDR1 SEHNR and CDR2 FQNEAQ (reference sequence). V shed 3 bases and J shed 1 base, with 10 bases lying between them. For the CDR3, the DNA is TGTGCCAGCAGCTTTACAGGGTTATCCTACGAGCAGTACTTC. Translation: CASSFTGLSYEQYF.

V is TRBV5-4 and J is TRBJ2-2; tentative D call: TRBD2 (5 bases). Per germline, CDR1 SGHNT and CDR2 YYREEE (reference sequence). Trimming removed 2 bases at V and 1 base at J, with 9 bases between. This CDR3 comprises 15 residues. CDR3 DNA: TGTGCCAGCAGCTTACGGGGAAAGAACACCGGGGAGCTGTTTTTT. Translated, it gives CASSLRGKNTGELFF.

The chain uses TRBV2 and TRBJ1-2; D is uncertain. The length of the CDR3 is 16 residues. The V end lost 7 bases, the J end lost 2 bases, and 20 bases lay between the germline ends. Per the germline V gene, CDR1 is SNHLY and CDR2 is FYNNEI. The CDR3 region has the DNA TGTGCCAGCACTCCCCCAGGCGGAGGGTGGAACTATGGCTACACCTTC. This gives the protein CASTPPGGGWNYGYTF.

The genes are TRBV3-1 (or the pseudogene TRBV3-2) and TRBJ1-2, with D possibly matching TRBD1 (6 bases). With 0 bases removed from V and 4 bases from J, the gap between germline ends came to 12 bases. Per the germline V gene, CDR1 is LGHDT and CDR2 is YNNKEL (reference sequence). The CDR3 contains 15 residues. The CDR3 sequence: CASSQDQGIGYGYTF. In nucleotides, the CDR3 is TGTGCCAGCAGCCAAGATCAGGGGATAGGCTATGGCTACACCTTC.

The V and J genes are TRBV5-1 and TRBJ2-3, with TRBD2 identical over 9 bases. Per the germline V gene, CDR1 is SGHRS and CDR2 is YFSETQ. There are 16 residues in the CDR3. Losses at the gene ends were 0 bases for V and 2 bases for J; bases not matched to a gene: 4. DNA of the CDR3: TGCGCCAGCAGCTTGGCCGCGGGAGGGTACACAGATACGCAGTATTTT. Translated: CASSLAAGGYTDTQYF.

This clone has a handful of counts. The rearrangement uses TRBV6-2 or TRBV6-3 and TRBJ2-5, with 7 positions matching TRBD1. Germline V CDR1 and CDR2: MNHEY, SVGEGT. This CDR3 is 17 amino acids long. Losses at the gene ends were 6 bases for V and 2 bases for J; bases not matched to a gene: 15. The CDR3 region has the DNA TGTGCCAGCAGCCACCGGCTTGGGACAGCAAAACAAGAGACCCAGTACTTC. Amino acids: CASSHRLGTAKQETQYF.

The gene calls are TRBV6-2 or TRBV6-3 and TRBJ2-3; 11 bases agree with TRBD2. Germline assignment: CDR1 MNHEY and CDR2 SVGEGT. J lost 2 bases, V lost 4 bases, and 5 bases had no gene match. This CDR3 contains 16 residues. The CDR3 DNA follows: TGTGCCAGCAGTTCGGTAGCGGGAGGGCCCACAGATACGCAGTATTTT. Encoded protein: CASSSVAGGPTDTQYF.

CDR3 region: CASSRTGPRGGVPGGYTF. CDR3 bases: TGTGCCAGTAGTAGGACAGGCCCGCGGGGTGGCGTGCCAGGCGGCTACACCTTC. The chain has TRBV19 and TRBJ1-2, with 7 bases aligning to TRBD1. This CDR3 spans 18 amino acids. With V trimmed by 4 bases and J by 8 bases, 22 bases remained unmatched. Germline CDR1 LNHDA, CDR2 SQIVND (reference sequence).

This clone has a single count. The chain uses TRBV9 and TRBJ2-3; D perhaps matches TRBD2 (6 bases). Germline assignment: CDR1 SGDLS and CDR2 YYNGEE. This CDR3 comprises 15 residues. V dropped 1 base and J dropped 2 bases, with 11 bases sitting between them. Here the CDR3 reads CASSVMGLSTDTQYF. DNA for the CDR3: TGTGCCAGCAGCGTAATGGGACTCTCCACAGATACGCAGTATTTT.

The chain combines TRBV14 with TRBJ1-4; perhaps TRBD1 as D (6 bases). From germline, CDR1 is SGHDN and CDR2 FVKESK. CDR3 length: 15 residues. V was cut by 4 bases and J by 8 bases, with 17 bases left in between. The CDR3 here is CASSLRQATGEKLFF. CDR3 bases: TGTGCCAGCAGCCTCCGACAGGCCACGGGGGAAAAACTGTTTTTT.

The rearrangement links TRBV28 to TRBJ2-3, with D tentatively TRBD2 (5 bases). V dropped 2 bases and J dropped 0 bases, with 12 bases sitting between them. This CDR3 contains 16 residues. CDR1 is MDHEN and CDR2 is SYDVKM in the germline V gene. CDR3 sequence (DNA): TGTGCCAGCAGTTTAAACCTAGCCTCTAGCACAGATACGCAGTATTTT. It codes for CASSLNLASSTDTQYF.

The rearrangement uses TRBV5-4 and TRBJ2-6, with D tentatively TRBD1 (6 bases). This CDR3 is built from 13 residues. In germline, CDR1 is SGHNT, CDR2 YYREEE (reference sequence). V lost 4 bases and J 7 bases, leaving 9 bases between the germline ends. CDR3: CASSPDSANVLTF. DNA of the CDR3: TGTGCCAGCAGCCCGGACAGTGCCAACGTCCTGACTTTC.

CDR3 region: CASSEALGLAGGYNEQFF. The CDR3 nucleotides are TGTGCCAGCAGTGAAGCGCTTGGGCTAGCGGGAGGCTACAATGAGCAGTTCTTC. V is TRBV2 and J is TRBJ2-1, with 11 positions matching TRBD2. Germline trimming cut 0 bases from V and 3 bases from J; bases unmatched to any gene: 7. Germline-derived CDR1 and CDR2 are SNHLY and FYNNEI. The CDR3 sequence is 18 residues long.

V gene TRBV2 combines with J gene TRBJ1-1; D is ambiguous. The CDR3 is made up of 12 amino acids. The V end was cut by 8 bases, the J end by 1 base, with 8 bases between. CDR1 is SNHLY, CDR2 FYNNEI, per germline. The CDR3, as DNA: TGTGCCAGCTCTCACAAGAACACTGAAGCTTTCTTT. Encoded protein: CASSHKNTEAFF. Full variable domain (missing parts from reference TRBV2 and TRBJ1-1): EPEVTQTPSHQVTQMGQEVILRCVPISNHLYFYWYRQILGQKVEFLVSFYNNEISEKSEIFDDQFSVERPDGSNFTLKIRSTKLEDSAMYFCASSHKNTEAFFGQGTRLTVV.

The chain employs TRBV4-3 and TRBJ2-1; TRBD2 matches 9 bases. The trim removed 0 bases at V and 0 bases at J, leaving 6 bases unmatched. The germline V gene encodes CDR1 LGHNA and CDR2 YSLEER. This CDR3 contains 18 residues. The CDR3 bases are TGCGCCAGCAGCCAAGATTCGTTTAGCGGGAGCTCCTACAATGAGCAGTTCTTC. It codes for CASSQDSFSGSSYNEQFF.

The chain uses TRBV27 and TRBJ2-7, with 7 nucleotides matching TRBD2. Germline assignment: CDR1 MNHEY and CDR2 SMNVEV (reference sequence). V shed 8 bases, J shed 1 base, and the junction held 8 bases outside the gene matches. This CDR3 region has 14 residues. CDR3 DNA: TGTGCCAGCCGTACCATCGGGGGGTCCTACGAGCAGTACTTC. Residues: CASRTIGGSYEQYF.

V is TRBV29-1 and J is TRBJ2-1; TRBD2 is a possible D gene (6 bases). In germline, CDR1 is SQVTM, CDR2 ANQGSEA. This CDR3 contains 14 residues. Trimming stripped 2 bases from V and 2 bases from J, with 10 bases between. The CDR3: CSVEIAAPYNEQFF. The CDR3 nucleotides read TGCAGCGTTGAAATAGCGGCACCCTACAATGAGCAGTTCTTC.

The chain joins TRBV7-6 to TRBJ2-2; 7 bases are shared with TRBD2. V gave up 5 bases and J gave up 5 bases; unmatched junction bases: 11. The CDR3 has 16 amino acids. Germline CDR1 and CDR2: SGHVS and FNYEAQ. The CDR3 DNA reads TGTGCCAGCAGCCAACGGGGAGCGGGAAGGACCGGGGAGCTGTTTTTT. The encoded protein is CASSQRGAGRTGELFF.

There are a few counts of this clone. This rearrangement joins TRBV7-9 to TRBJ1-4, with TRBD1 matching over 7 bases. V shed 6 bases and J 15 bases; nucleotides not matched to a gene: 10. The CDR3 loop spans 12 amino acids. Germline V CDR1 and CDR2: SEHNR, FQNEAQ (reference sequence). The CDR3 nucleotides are TGTGCCAGCAGTGTAAGCCGGGACAGAGTGTTTTTT. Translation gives CASSVSRDRVFF.

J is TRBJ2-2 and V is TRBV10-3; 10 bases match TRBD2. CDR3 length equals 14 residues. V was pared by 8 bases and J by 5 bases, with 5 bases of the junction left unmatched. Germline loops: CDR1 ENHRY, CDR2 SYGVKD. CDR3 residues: CAIEREGSTGELFF. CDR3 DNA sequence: TGTGCCATCGAGCGGGAGGGGAGTACCGGGGAGCTGTTTTTT.

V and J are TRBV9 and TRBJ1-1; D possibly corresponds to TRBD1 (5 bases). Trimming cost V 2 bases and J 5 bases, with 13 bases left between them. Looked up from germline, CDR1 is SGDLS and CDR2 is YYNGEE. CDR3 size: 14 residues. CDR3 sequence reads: CASSVWGEVTEAFF. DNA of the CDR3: TGTGCCAGCAGCGTGTGGGGGGAGGTGACTGAAGCTTTCTTT.

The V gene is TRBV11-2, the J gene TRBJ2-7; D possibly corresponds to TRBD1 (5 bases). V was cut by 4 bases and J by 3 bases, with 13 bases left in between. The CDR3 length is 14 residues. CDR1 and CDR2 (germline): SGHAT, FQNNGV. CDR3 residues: CASSSMGRLYEQYF. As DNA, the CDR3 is TGTGCCAGCAGCTCCATGGGGCGGCTCTACGAGCAGTACTTC.

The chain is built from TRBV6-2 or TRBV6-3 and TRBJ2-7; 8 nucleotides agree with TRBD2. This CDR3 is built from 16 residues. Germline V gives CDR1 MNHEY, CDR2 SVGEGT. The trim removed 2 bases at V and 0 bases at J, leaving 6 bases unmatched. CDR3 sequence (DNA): TGTGCCAGCAGTTACCCCCGACTAGCGAGCTCCTACGAGCAGTACTTC. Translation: CASSYPRLASSYEQYF.

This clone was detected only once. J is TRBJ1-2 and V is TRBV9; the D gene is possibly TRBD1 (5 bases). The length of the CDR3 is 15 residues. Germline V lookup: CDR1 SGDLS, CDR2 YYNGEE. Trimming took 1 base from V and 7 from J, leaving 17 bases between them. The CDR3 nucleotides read TGTGCCAGCAGCGTAAAACCCCGCGACAGCTCTGGCTACACCTTC. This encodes CASSVKPRDSSGYTF.